The 8 T cell receptor beta chains presented below share a single source sample, sequenced in a study of patients and donors after allogeneic stem cell transplantation. TCRdb re-analysed the RT-PCR reads in MiXCR, keeping a single row per CDR3 protein. The table lists about a million distinct CDR3 sequences, about 20% of them singletons, with roughly 6% in the top ten. Sequenced input: blood, either unsorted or a sorted T cell fraction (not recorded which). These receptors all stem from a human donor who was either an allogeneic HSCT recipient or a stem cell or donor lymphocyte infusion donor (not recorded which). It is not recorded whose cells these are; they may come from a transplant donor.

This clonotype was seen at least ten times. The V gene is TRBV6-1, the J gene TRBJ2-7; possible D gene TRBD1, 6 bases. The ends were cut back, 4 bases at V and 2 bases at J, with 9 bases in the middle. Germline V gene data show CDR1 as MNHNS and CDR2 as SASEGT. This CDR3 spans 13 amino acids. Here the CDR3 reads CASSGTATYEQYF. The CDR3 DNA reads as TGTGCCAGCAGTGGGACAGCCACCTACGAGCAGTACTTC.

The V call is TRBV5-1, the J call TRBJ2-5; TRBD1 matches 7 bases. V shed 4 bases, J shed 1 base, and the junction held 10 bases outside the gene matches. CDR1 is SGHRS and CDR2 is YFSETQ in the germline V gene. The CDR3 has 16 amino acids. CDR3 nucleotide sequence: TGCGCCAGCAGCCCCTCACCGACAGGGCCCCAAGAGACCCAGTACTTC. Translating it yields CASSPSPTGPQETQYF. The variable domain in full, with the rest retrieved from reference TRBV5-1 and TRBJ2-5, is KAGVTQTPRYLIKTRGQQVTLSCSPISGHRSVSWYQQTPGQGLQFLFEYFSETQRNKGNFPGRFSGRQFSNSRSEMNVSTLELGDSALYLCASSPSPTGPQETQYFGPGTRLLVL.

The genes are TRBV7-2 and TRBJ2-1; TRBD2 agrees at 9 bases. With V trimmed by 3 bases and J by 0 bases, 3 bases remained unmatched. Germline CDR1 reads SGHTA; CDR2 reads FQGNSA. The CDR3 length is 16 residues. The CDR3 spells CASSFGGGDSYNEQFF. For the CDR3, the DNA is TGTGCCAGCAGCTTCGGCGGGGGGGACTCCTACAATGAGCAGTTCTTC.

Only a few counts were recorded for this clonotype. The rearrangement uses TRBV27 and TRBJ2-7; 11 bases match TRBD2. Germline values: CDR1 MNHEY, CDR2 SMNVEV (reference sequence). The V and J ends lost 6 bases and 5 bases, in that order; junction bases with no gene match: 9. The CDR3 loop spans 15 amino acids. In nucleotides, the CDR3 is TGTGCCAGCAGGGGACTAGCGGAGGGGGAGAACGAGCAGTACTTC. Translation gives CASRGLAEGENEQYF.

This chain links TRBV5-1 with TRBJ2-1; TRBD1 or TRBD2 may be the D gene (5 bases each). V lost 7 bases, J lost 4 bases, and 12 bases lay in between. Germline CDR1 is SGHRS and CDR2 is YFSETQ. This CDR3 is 13 amino acids long. CDR3 sequence (DNA): TGCGCCAGCCGGGGACCAGTTTACAATGAGCAGTTCTTC. Protein sequence: CASRGPVYNEQFF.

The rearrangement links TRBV3-1 to TRBJ2-7; D is undetermined. This CDR3 comprises 14 residues. Trimming left V 1 base short and J 3 bases short, with 10 bases between. Germline V lookup: CDR1 LGHDT, CDR2 YNNKEL (reference sequence). Here the CDR3 reads CASSQVGWGYEQYF. The CDR3 nucleotides are TGTGCCAGCAGCCAAGTCGGTTGGGGCTACGAGCAGTACTTC.

This clonotype was detected many times. The V and J genes are TRBV9 and TRBJ2-1; TRBD2 aligns across 12 bases. V shed 3 bases, J shed 8 bases, and the junction held 0 bases outside the gene matches. The length of the CDR3 is 13 residues. Germline V gene data show CDR1 as SGDLS and CDR2 as YYNGEE. The CDR3 loop is CASSGLAGDEQFF. The CDR3 DNA sequence: TGTGCCAGCAGCGGACTAGCGGGAGATGAGCAGTTCTTC.

The rearrangement links TRBV4-3 to TRBJ1-5, with D perhaps TRBD1 (5 bases). Deletions cut 3 bases from V and 6 bases from J, with 12 bases between. The length of the CDR3 is 14 residues. Germline CDR1 is LGHNA and CDR2 is YSLEER. CDR3 nucleotide sequence: TGCGCCAGCAGCCACAGGGTTCCTCGTCAGCCCCAGCATTTT. Translating gives CASSHRVPRQPQHF.